A single sample is the source of the 18 T cell receptor beta chains below, sequenced in a study of response to subunit inactivated influenza vaccine. Each CDR3 protein gets one entry after TCRdb re-called the RT-PCR reads with MiXCR. The repertoire consists of roughly 500,000 distinct CDR3 sequences, with 25% occurring once and the leading ten covering approximately 2%. Sample: CD4+ T cells sorted from PBMCs, taken roughly 5 days after vaccination. The receptors were gathered from a man aged 45-60 years who received an inactivated influenza vaccine.

The table lists this clonotype with a few counts. The chain couples TRBV11-1 to TRBJ2-1; the match to TRBD2 covers 14 bases. J was trimmed by 9 bases and V by 2 bases; bases with no gene match: 15. Per germline, CDR1 SGHAT and CDR2 FQDESV (reference sequence). The CDR3 is 19 residues long. This chain's CDR3 is CASSLSGTSGRNIAGEQFF. The CDR3 DNA reads TGTGCCAGCAGCTTATCCGGGACTAGCGGGAGAAACATAGCGGGTGAGCAGTTCTTC.

The gene calls are TRBV24-1 and TRBJ2-2; possible D gene TRBD2, 7 bases. The CDR3 is 13 residues long. In germline, CDR1 is KGHDR, CDR2 SFDVKD. Trimming removed 9 bases from V and 5 bases from J, with 12 bases in between. CDR3 DNA sequence: TGTGCCACCCGCGAGGGGGGGACCGGGGAGCTGTTTTTT. The encoded protein is CATREGGTGELFF.

CDR3: CASRQNYGYTF. The CDR3 DNA reads as TGTGCCAGCAGGCAGAACTATGGCTACACCTTC. V is TRBV25-1 and J is TRBJ1-2; D ambiguous. Trimming took off 6 bases at V and 2 bases at J, with 4 bases between the two ends. CDR1 and CDR2 (germline): MGHDK, SYGVNS. This CDR3 contains 11 residues.

This clonotype occurred a few times. This may stem from a read error, because a much larger clone lies one nucleotide away. The chain recombines TRBV10-3 with TRBJ1-6, with a weak D call TRBD1 (5 bases). CDR1 ENHRY and CDR2 SYGVKD come from the germline V gene. The CDR3 has 14 residues. The chain's CDR3 is CAISVDRDNSPPHF. The CDR3, as DNA: TGTGCCATCAGTGTAGACAGAGATAATTCACCCCCCCACTTT.

The chain combines TRBV20-1 with TRBJ1-1; D is perhaps TRBD1 (5 bases). V lost 5 bases and J 4 bases, leaving 17 bases between the germline ends. CDR1 DFQATT and CDR2 SNEGSKA come from the germline V gene (reference sequence). There are 14 residues in the CDR3. This CDR3 reads CSAGLGRGPTEAFF. CDR3 nucleotides: TGCAGTGCTGGCTTGGGCCGGGGCCCCACTGAAGCTTTCTTT.

The chain uses TRBV6-4 and TRBJ2-3; D gene unclear. V was pared by 6 bases and J by 0 bases, with 10 bases between. The CDR3 runs to 14 residues. The germline V gene encodes CDR1 MRHNA and CDR2 SNTAGT. CDR3 bases: TGTGCCAGCAGGCCGCAAGTCAGCACAGATACGCAGTATTTT. Amino acid sequence: CASRPQVSTDTQYF.

The rearrangement joins TRBV20-1 to TRBJ1-4; possible D gene TRBD1, 5 bases. Trimming took 1 base from V and 5 from J, leaving 17 bases between them. The CDR3 is 16 amino acids. Per the germline V gene, CDR1 is DFQATT and CDR2 is SNEGSKA (reference sequence). CDR3 loop: CSARAVGAGKNEKLFF. In nucleotides, the CDR3 is TGCAGTGCTAGAGCTGTTGGCGCAGGGAAAAATGAAAAACTGTTTTTT.

The CDR3 here is CASSLARTSAYYEQYF. The CDR3, as DNA: TGTGCCAGCAGCTTAGCGCGGACTAGCGCCTACTACGAGCAGTACTTC. The chain joins TRBV7-6 to TRBJ2-7, with TRBD2 matching over 9 bases. The J segment lost 3 bases and the V segment lost 0 bases, leaving 6 bases of the junction unmatched. The CDR3 has 16 amino acids. CDR1 and CDR2 from the germline V gene are SGHVS and FNYEAQ.

The chain links TRBV10-1 to TRBJ2-1; D is possibly TRBD1 (6 bases). Trimming shortened V by 6 bases and J by 9 bases, and 15 bases separated the two germline ends. Germline V gene lookup returns CDR1 WNHNN and CDR2 SYGVQD (reference sequence). The CDR3 loop spans 13 amino acids. CDR3 protein: CASRREPRGEQFF. In nucleotides, the CDR3 is TGCGCCAGCAGACGAGAACCCAGGGGTGAGCAGTTCTTC.

This clonotype was counted between two and nine times. The chain couples TRBV10-3 to TRBJ2-1, with TRBD1 identical over 7 bases. The germline V gene has CDR1 ENHRY and CDR2 SYGVKD. The length of the CDR3 is 14 residues. V lost 4 bases and J lost 0; bases outside the gene matches: 0. DNA for the CDR3: TGTGCCATCAGTGGACAGGGCTCCTACAATGAGCAGTTCTTC. It specifies CAISGQGSYNEQFF.

This clonotype was seen a handful of times. V is TRBV12-3 or TRBV12-4 and J is TRBJ2-7, with D perhaps assigned TRBD1 or TRBD2 (5 bases each). The CDR3 runs to 14 residues. V lost 3 bases to trimming and J lost 2 bases, with 11 bases between them. CDR3 coding DNA: TGTGCCAGCAGTTTGGGGGACCCTCCCTACGAGCAGTACTTC. It yields the protein CASSLGDPPYEQYF.

The rearrangement uses TRBV12-3 or TRBV12-4 and TRBJ2-1, with a possible D match to TRBD2 (6 bases). This CDR3 spans 16 amino acids. V was cut by 6 bases and J by 3 bases, with 18 bases left in between. For the CDR3, the DNA is TGTGCCAGCAGCGACCCGGGGGACGGAATCTACAATGAGCAGTTCTTC. This sequence encodes CASSDPGDGIYNEQFF.

The rearrangement uses TRBV7-9 and TRBJ1-2; D is unclear. The germline V gene encodes CDR1 SEHNR and CDR2 FQNEAQ (reference sequence). The CDR3 contains 14 residues. Trimming removed 3 bases at V and 4 bases at J, with 12 bases between. DNA for the CDR3: TGTGCCAGCAGCTTGGCGGGGAAAGCCTATGGCTACACCTTC. Amino acids: CASSLAGKAYGYTF.

This clonotype was seen a handful of times. The rearrangement uses TRBV18 and TRBJ2-7; D not resolved. The CDR3 loop spans 13 amino acids. Between the trimmed V and J ends, which lost 0 bases and 4 bases, there was a span of 7 bases. Germline CDR1 and CDR2: KGHSH and LQKENI. DNA for the CDR3: TGTGCCAGCTCACCACCGCAAAAGTACGAGCAGTACTTC. Translated, it gives CASSPPQKYEQYF.

The table lists this clonotype with a count of one. The chain couples TRBV12-3 or TRBV12-4 to TRBJ2-7; perhaps TRBD1 as D (6 bases). The CDR3 covers 14 residues. V was cut by 4 bases and J by 5 bases, with 15 bases left in between. The CDR3 reads CASSSLGAQHEQYF. The CDR3 DNA is TGTGCCAGCAGTTCCCTGGGGGCACAGCACGAGCAGTACTTC.

V and J are TRBV6-2 or TRBV6-3 and TRBJ2-2; TRBD2 is a possible D gene (5 bases). The CDR3 runs to 17 residues. Looked up from germline, CDR1 is MNHEY and CDR2 is SVGEGT. V was pared by 6 bases and J by 5 bases, with 22 bases between. Here the CDR3 DNA reads TGTGCCAGCAGCTCTCCCGCTAGCCTCGGTAGGACCGGGGAGCTGTTTTTT. Translation: CASSSPASLGRTGELFF.

This chain connects TRBV7-3 to TRBJ2-1; D may be TRBD2 (6 bases). Trimming stripped 0 bases from V and 9 bases from J, with 21 bases between. Germline V gene lookup returns CDR1 SGHTA and CDR2 FQGTGA. CDR3 length: 17 residues. The CDR3 spells CASSLTEDRSGLGEQFF. The DNA for the CDR3 is TGTGCCAGCAGCTTAACGGAGGATCGTAGCGGCTTGGGTGAGCAGTTCTTC.

The chain links TRBV6-2 or TRBV6-3 to TRBJ2-7; weak D call: TRBD1 (5 bases). Germline assignment: CDR1 MNHEY and CDR2 SVGEGT. V was clipped by 6 bases and J by 12 bases, with 21 bases between them. The CDR3 is made up of 13 amino acids. The CDR3 loop is CASSPQLDRSTYF. In DNA, the CDR3 is TGTGCCAGCAGCCCACAACTCGACAGAAGCACGTACTTC.